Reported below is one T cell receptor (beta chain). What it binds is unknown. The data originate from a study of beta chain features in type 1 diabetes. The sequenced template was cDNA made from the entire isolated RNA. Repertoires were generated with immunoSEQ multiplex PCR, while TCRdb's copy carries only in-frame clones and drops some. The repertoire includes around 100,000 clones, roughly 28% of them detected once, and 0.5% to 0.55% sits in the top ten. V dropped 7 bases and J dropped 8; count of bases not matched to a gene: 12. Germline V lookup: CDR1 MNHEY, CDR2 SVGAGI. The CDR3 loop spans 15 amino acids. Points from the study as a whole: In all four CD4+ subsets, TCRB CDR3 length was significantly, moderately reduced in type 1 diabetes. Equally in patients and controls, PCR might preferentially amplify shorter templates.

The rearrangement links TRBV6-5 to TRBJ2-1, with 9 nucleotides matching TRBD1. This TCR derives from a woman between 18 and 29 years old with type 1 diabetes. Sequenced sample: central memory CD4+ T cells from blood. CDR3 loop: CASTWNRGRADEQFF. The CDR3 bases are TGTGCCAGCACCTGGAACAGGGGGCGTGCGGATGAGCAGTTCTTC.